This passage covers 5 T cell receptor beta chains from one sample sequenced in a study of T-cell reconstitution after alpha-beta-depleted transplantation in children. Unique molecular identifiers were used in preparing the TCRbeta library. One entry per CDR3 protein results from TCRdb running MiXCR on the PCR reads. The sample carries 490,000 or so distinct CDR3 sequences, approximately 12% recorded once. The sequenced sample was PBMCs from the stem cell graft donor, obtained from the stem cell graft. All receptors come from a human donor who donated a stem cell graft to a child with combined immunodeficiency.

The rearrangement uses TRBV6-1 and TRBJ2-1, with TRBD2 matching 8 bases. CDR3 length: 15 amino acids. Germline V gives CDR1 MNHNS, CDR2 SASEGT. J gave up 13 bases and V 2 bases, and 13 bases lay outside the gene matches. The CDR3 here is CASSERGASGQAQFF. CDR3 nucleotide sequence: TGTGCCAGCAGTGAAAGAGGAGCTAGCGGGCAAGCACAGTTCTTC.

The sample holds a few counts of this clonotype. The chain couples TRBV21-1 to TRBJ1-1; TRBD1 is taken as the D call from the table, unchecked against the DNA. TRBV21-1 is classified as a pseudogene. The CDR3 spans 16 residues. CDR3 amino acids: CASSICFDRVNTEAFF. The DNA for the CDR3 is TGTGCCAGCAGCATCTGTTTTGACAGGGTGAACACTGAAGCTTTCTTT.

The sample holds a few counts of this clonotype. The chain recombines TRBV12-3 or TRBV12-4 with TRBJ1-1; D is uncertain. V gave up 6 bases and J gave up 0 bases, with 11 bases separating them. The CDR3 spans 14 residues. For the CDR3, the DNA is TGTGCCAGCAGCTTGACCAGCATGAACACTGAAGCTTTCTTT. It specifies CASSLTSMNTEAFF.

The sample holds a few counts of this clonotype. The chain uses TRBV24-1 and TRBJ2-1; D is ambiguous. Looked up from germline, CDR1 is KGHDR and CDR2 is SFDVKD. The CDR3 spans 16 residues. Trimming removed 4 bases at V and 1 base at J, with 13 bases between. CDR3 in amino acids: CATSEHTGGSYNEQFF. Here the CDR3 DNA reads TGTGCCACCAGTGAGCATACCGGCGGATCCTACAATGAGCAGTTCTTC.

This clonotype appeared a few times. The rearrangement uses TRBV29-1 and TRBJ2-7, with D possibly matching TRBD2 (6 bases). The V and J ends lost 4 bases and 4 bases respectively, with 11 bases between them. The CDR3 has 12 amino acids. The V gene's germline CDR1 is SQVTM and CDR2 ANQGSEA. CDR3 coding DNA: TGCAGCGTTGGCGGGACCTGGTACGAGCAGTACTTC. This encodes CSVGGTWYEQYF.